The 21 T cell receptor beta chains reported below all come from one sample, sequenced in a study of blood T cell repertoires in COVID-19. Here immunoSEQ multiplex PCR was the method, and the copy in TCRdb shows in-frame clones only, minus some. The repertoire holds about 150,000 clones, with 85% to 90% as singletons. The material sequenced was peripheral blood. These receptors were obtained from a man at least 80 years old with acute or convalescent COVID-19.

The chain joins TRBV7-6 to TRBJ2-2; TRBD1 aligns across 11 bases. This CDR3 is built from 16 residues. The trim removed 5 bases at V and 9 bases at J, leaving 11 bases unmatched. The germline gives CDR1 SGHVS, CDR2 FNYEAQ. CDR3 sequence (DNA): TGTGCCAGCAGCCATCCGGGACAGGGGGTAGGCCGGGAGCTGTTTTTT. Residues: CASSHPGQGVGRELFF.

The genes are TRBV28 and TRBJ2-6; perhaps TRBD1 as D (6 bases). Trimming stripped 7 bases from V and 11 bases from J, with 12 bases between. The CDR3 has 12 amino acids. The germline V gene encodes CDR1 MDHEN and CDR2 SYDVKM. The CDR3 DNA sequence: TGTGCCAGCACTGGGGGCTGGGACGTCCTGACTTTC. Translation gives CASTGGWDVLTF.

This clone was seen a handful of times. V gene TRBV15 combines with J gene TRBJ2-7; D uncertain. The ends were cut back, 3 bases at V and 4 bases at J, with 19 bases in the middle. Germline CDR1 LNHNV, CDR2 YYDKDF (reference sequence). The CDR3 runs to 16 residues. CDR3 sequence reads: CATSRDSGLPIYEQYF. CDR3 DNA: TGTGCCACCAGCAGGGATTCCGGGTTACCTATTTACGAGCAGTACTTC.

The chain couples TRBV5-4 to TRBJ2-5, with D possibly matching TRBD2 (6 bases). The CDR3 totals 17 residues. Trimming removed 4 bases from V and 2 bases from J, with 21 bases in between. Germline CDR1 is SGHNT and CDR2 is YYREEE (reference sequence). This CDR3 reads CASSPAGGLGSQETQYF. As DNA, the CDR3 is TGTGCCAGCAGCCCAGCGGGCGGGCTGGGCAGTCAAGAGACCCAGTACTTC.

A few counts support this clone. The CDR3 reads CASSLGTSVGGELFF. Written as DNA, the CDR3 is TGTGCCAGCAGCTTGGGGACATCAGTAGGCGGGGAGCTGTTTTTT. J is TRBJ2-2 and V is TRBV6-5, with TRBD1 as a possible D gene (6 bases). V was clipped by 6 bases and J by 7 bases, with 18 bases between them. There are 15 residues in the CDR3. Germline assignment: CDR1 MNHEY and CDR2 SVGAGI.

This clone has just one count. The gene calls are TRBV9 and TRBJ2-1; 7 bases are a match to TRBD2. CDR1 and CDR2 from the germline V gene are SGDLS and YYNGEE. Losses at the gene ends were 0 bases for V and 9 bases for J; bases not matched to a gene: 9. This CDR3 has 15 amino acids. The CDR3 loop is CASSVDQGGLGEQFF. CDR3 sequence (DNA): TGTGCCAGCAGCGTAGATCAGGGAGGGTTGGGTGAGCAGTTCTTC.

The chain uses TRBV19 and TRBJ1-1; tentatively, D is TRBD1 (6 bases). Trimming cost V 8 bases and J 11 bases, with 15 bases left between them. This CDR3 comprises 11 residues. CDR1 LNHDA and CDR2 SQIVND come from the germline V gene (reference sequence). The CDR3 loop reads CASYSRGAAFF. In nucleotides, the CDR3 is TGTGCCAGTTACTCGCGGGGGGCGGCTTTCTTT.

This clone showed up just a few times. CDR3 protein: CASSISGSNEKLFF. The CDR3 DNA is TGTGCCAGTAGTATCTCCGGTTCCAATGAAAAACTGTTTTTT. The rearrangement joins TRBV19 to TRBJ1-4; D remains ambiguous. CDR1 and CDR2 from the germline V gene are LNHDA and SQIVND (reference sequence). With 3 bases removed from V and 5 bases from J, the gap between germline ends came to 10 bases. The length of the CDR3 is 14 residues. The variable domain in full, completed from reference TRBV19 and TRBJ1-4, reads DGGITQSPKYLFRKEGQNVTLSCEQNLNHDAMYWYRQDPGQGLRLIYYSQIVNDFQKGDIAEGYSVSREKKESFPLTVTSAQKNPTAFYLCASSISGSNEKLFFGSGTQLSVL.

The CDR3 region is CAWGGQAGRAFF. The CDR3 coding sequence is TGTGCCTGGGGTGGGCAGGCGGGGCGGGCTTTCTTT. This chain uses TRBV30 with TRBJ1-1; maybe TRBD1 (5 bases). Trimming removed 5 bases from V and 11 bases from J, with 18 bases in between. This CDR3 comprises 12 residues. Germline V CDR1 and CDR2: GTSNPN, SVGIG (reference sequence).

This chain links TRBV7-6 with TRBJ1-3; 9 nucleotides align to TRBD1. There are 15 residues in the CDR3. After removal of 5 bases from V and 4 bases from J, the junction contained 6 bases not matched to a gene. The germline CDR1 and CDR2 sequences are SGHVS and FNYEAQ. For the CDR3, the DNA is TGTGCCAGCAGCCGGACAGGGGACAGAGGAAACACCATATATTTT. Translation gives CASSRTGDRGNTIYF.

V is TRBV12-1 and J is TRBJ2-7; the table's TRBD2 call for D was not verified on the DNA. TRBV12-1 is a pseudogene. This CDR3 region has 16 residues. The chain's CDR3 is CASSFARAGEGNEQYF. The CDR3 region has the DNA TGTGCCAGCAGCTTTGCGCGAGCGGGAGAAGGTAACGAGCAGTACTTC.

This clone was seen a few times. The V gene is TRBV28, the J gene TRBJ1-3, with 8 positions matching TRBD1. The V segment lost 5 bases and the J segment 2 bases; nucleotides outside the gene matches: 5. The CDR3 is 15 amino acids. CDR1 is MDHEN, CDR2 SYDVKM, per germline. CDR3 nucleotides: TGTGCCAGCAGTCCACCACAGGGGGCTGGAAACACCATATATTTT. It specifies CASSPPQGAGNTIYF.

J is TRBJ1-4 and V is TRBV18, with D tentatively TRBD1 (6 bases). Trimming took off 0 bases at V and 8 bases at J, with 13 bases between the two ends. The length of the CDR3 is 15 residues. Germline CDR1 is KGHSH and CDR2 is LQKENI. CDR3 sequence: CASSPPYRAGEKLFF. The CDR3 coding sequence is TGTGCCAGCTCACCACCGTACAGGGCGGGCGAAAAACTGTTTTTT.

The rearrangement uses TRBV14 and TRBJ2-4, with 13 positions matching TRBD2. The CDR3 extends over 14 amino acids. After removal of 2 bases from V and 9 bases from J, the junction contained 1 base not matched to a gene. The V gene's germline CDR1 is SGHDN and CDR2 FVKESK. The DNA for the CDR3 is TGTGCCAGCAGCCAAACTAGCGGGAGGGGCATTCAGTACTTC. This gives the protein CASSQTSGRGIQYF.

The chain has TRBV19 and TRBJ1-2; D possibly corresponds to TRBD1 (5 bases). Germline CDR1 reads LNHDA; CDR2 reads SQIVND (reference sequence). The CDR3 length is 13 residues. V was pared by 6 bases and J by 8 bases, with 16 bases between. CDR3 bases: TGTGCCAGTAGCCCCCGCAGGGATCAAGGCTACACCTTC. Protein: CASSPRRDQGYTF.

This clone was picked up one time. The chain is built from TRBV6-2 or TRBV6-3 and TRBJ2-3; TRBD2 is a possible D gene (7 bases). The V gene's germline CDR1 is MNHEY and CDR2 SVGEGT. V lost 6 bases and J lost 2, with 18 bases in between. The CDR3 runs to 16 residues. In DNA form, the CDR3 reads TGTGCCAGCAGCCCTCTGGGGGGGGCAAACACAGATACGCAGTATTTT. This encodes CASSPLGGANTDTQYF.

The gene calls are TRBV5-5 and TRBJ2-7, with 7 nucleotides matching TRBD1. CDR3 size: 15 residues. CDR1 is SGHKS and CDR2 is YYEKEE in the germline V gene (reference sequence). Losses at the gene ends were 3 bases for V and 2 bases for J; bases not matched to a gene: 8. The CDR3 reads CASSWGQTLTYEQYF. The CDR3 DNA reads as TGTGCCAGCAGCTGGGGACAGACACTGACCTACGAGCAGTACTTC.

This chain links TRBV7-9 with TRBJ1-3; D not certain. Germline V CDR1 and CDR2: SEHNR, FQNEAQ (reference sequence). The CDR3 covers 12 residues. Trimming cost V 5 bases and J 11 bases, with 13 bases left between them. CDR3 residues: CASSPGPTAIYF. The CDR3 DNA reads TGTGCCAGCAGCCCTGGTCCCACGGCCATATATTTT.

The chain carries TRBV18 and TRBJ1-2; 12 bases map to TRBD1. With V trimmed by 3 bases and J by 7 bases, 9 bases remained unmatched. CDR1 is KGHSH, CDR2 LQKENI, per germline. The CDR3 length is 16 residues. This CDR3 reads CASSPGTGGASSGYTF. The CDR3 DNA reads as TGTGCCAGCTCACCCGGGACAGGGGGCGCGAGTAGTGGCTACACCTTC.

The J gene is TRBJ2-1, the V gene TRBV5-8; a weak D match, TRBD1 (5 bases). Germline V lookup: CDR1 SGHTS, CDR2 YDEGEE. CDR3 length: 16 amino acids. The V and J ends lost 2 bases and 0 bases respectively, with 12 bases between them. This CDR3 reads CASSFGRRGSYNEQFF. CDR3 sequence (DNA): TGTGCCAGCAGCTTTGGGCGAAGGGGCTCCTACAATGAGCAGTTCTTC.

The rearrangement links TRBV29-1 to TRBJ1-1, with 7 positions matching TRBD1. This CDR3 contains 14 residues. The V gene end was trimmed by 2 bases and the J gene end by 4 bases; junction bases not matched to a gene: 7. Per germline, CDR1 SQVTM and CDR2 ANQGSEA. The CDR3 is CSVELAAGGTEAFF. The DNA of the CDR3 is TGCAGCGTTGAATTGGCGGCAGGGGGCACTGAAGCTTTCTTT.